What follows describes a single T cell receptor (beta chain). The antigen is not known. V lost 1 base and J lost 1, with 11 bases in between. CDR1 SGHTA and CDR2 FQGNSA come from the germline V gene. The CDR3 covers 15 residues. The source of the sample is a study of beta chain features in type 1 diabetes. Notes on the study in general: Shorter TCRB CDR3s, moderately but significantly so, were found in Type 1 diabetes patients in all four CD4+ subsets.

Reverse transcribing all isolated RNA meant expressed TCRB transcripts were sequenced. Data came from immunoSEQ multiplex PCR; TCRdb stores just in-frame clones and leaves some out. This table holds 500,000 to 850,000 clones, about an eighth found once. Material: naive CD4+ T cells from blood. V gene TRBV7-2 combines with J gene TRBJ2-7, with a tentative D call TRBD1 (6 bases). The TCR was taken from a man aged 18 to 29 with type 1 diabetes. The CDR3 here is CASSLVQGPSYEQYF. For the CDR3, the DNA is TGTGCCAGCAGCTTAGTGCAGGGGCCTTCCTACGAGCAGTACTTC.